This T cell receptor (beta chain) was recorded in a study of radiotherapy plus CTLA-4 blockade in lung cancer. Study at large: For about 18% of patients, objective responses occurred, and roughly 30% had disease control. Findings and limits, study-wide: Per reports, early blood T cell clone dynamics, plus interferon-beta, forecast response most strongly.

A note on this clone: Its matching antigen is unknown.

Germline CDR1 and CDR2: MGHDK and SYGVNS. There are 11 residues in the CDR3. The V gene lost 8 bases and the J gene lost 10 bases, with 14 bases spanning the gap. Assay: immunoSEQ multiplex PCR; the TCRdb copy retains only in-frame clones and omits some. The sample records over 75,000 clones, roughly 80% being singletons. The input for sequencing was peripheral blood, taken from a patient treated with radiotherapy plus ipilimumab. The receptor's source is a human donor with non-small cell lung cancer who had stable disease on radiotherapy plus ipilimumab. This sequence joins TRBV25-1 and TRBJ1-1, with D tentatively TRBD1 (5 bases). The CDR3 bases are TGTGCCAGCTCCTCGGGGGTACGAGCTTTCTTT. Encoded protein: CASSSGVRAFF.